This TCR beta chain was sequenced in a study of cytomegalovirus exposure and HLA in healthy donors. Study-level information: An early release of data contained some 80 million unique TCRs, which came from HLA-typed donors.

The study's findings and limits: Earlier analysis looked at TCR beta V segments, and most were productive about 87% or about 30% of the time. There were a few CMV-associated chains whose specificity for CMV antigens was confirmed in vitro.

A remark on this clone: Its antigen remains unidentified.

PCR primers comprised 60 Vbeta and 13 Jbeta primers. The table came from immunoSEQ multiplex PCR; TCRdb's copy has only in-frame clones and leaves some out. The sample lists 150,000 to 200,000 clones, 60% to 80% occurring once. From germline, CDR1 is KGHSH and CDR2 LQKENI. The germline V and J ends were trimmed by 1 base and 5 bases, with 14 bases remaining between them. The CDR3 contains 15 residues. The receptor was derived from a woman in her 40s in good health and CMV-seropositive. The sample taken for sequencing was PBMCs. This chain connects TRBV18 to TRBJ2-5; perhaps TRBD1 as D (5 bases). CDR3 DNA sequence: TGTGCCAGCTCACCACGGCAGGGCGGTCTGGAGACCCAGTACTTC. It yields the protein CASSPRQGGLETQYF.